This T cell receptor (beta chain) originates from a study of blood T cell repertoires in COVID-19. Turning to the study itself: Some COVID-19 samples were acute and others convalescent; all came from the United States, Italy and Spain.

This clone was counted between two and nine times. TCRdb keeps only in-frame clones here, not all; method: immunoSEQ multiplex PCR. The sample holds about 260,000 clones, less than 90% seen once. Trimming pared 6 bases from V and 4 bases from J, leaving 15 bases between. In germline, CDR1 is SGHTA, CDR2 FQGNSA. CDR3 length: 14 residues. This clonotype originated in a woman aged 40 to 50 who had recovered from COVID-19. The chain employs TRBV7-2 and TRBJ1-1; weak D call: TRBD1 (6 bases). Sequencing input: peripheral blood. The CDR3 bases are TGTGCCAGCAGTATACAGGGAGGGCGCACTGAAGCTTTCTTT. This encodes CASSIQGGRTEAFF.